This entry is about one T cell receptor beta chain. This clone's antigen is unknown. No much larger clone exists at a distance of one base, and base qualities are not known. The CDR3 numbers 15 residues from cysteine through phenylalanine. Just the 45-base CDR3 DNA is kept, in frame starting at base 1. The germline V gene encodes CDR1 MNHEY and CDR2 SVGEGT. V is pruned by 4 bases and J by 6 bases, leaving 7 bases of the junction without a gene match. Each collaborating institution followed its own protocols to collect whole blood in K2EDTA tubes. For TCRbeta analysis, collaborators shipped samples in one of three forms: frozen whole blood, isolated PBMCs, or DNA extracted from either of those sample types. This record comes from a study of blood T cell repertoires in COVID-19 (dated by TCRdb to the early 2020s). Study-wide context: Collaborator samples came from the United States, Italy and Spain and covered acute and convalescent phases of COVID-19. The material from the prospective study consisted of cDNA or gDNA derived from T cells, B-cell-depleted T cells, or PBMCs. Deeply sampled blood TCRbeta repertoires from subjects exposed to, actively infected with, or recovered from COVID-19 were included in the dataset. The repertoires were made available in a free public database intended to serve as a resource for research on the immune response to SARS-CoV-2. The samples were drawn from two sources: the first 160 participants of the ongoing ImmuneRACE study, and fewer than 1,500 subjects contributed by 6 global collaborators. The sample metadata nearly always contained a de-identified subject ID, COVID-19 status, age in years and sex. HLA class I and class II types, where available, came from metadata supplied by the sample provider rather than from assay-based typing.

TCRbeta CDR3 regions were amplified from genomic DNA using the immunoSEQ Assay, a bias-controlled multiplex PCR. The paper's data handling went like this. The number of nucleated cells in each sample was estimated from the amplification of reference gene primers within the assay. To quantify the absolute abundance of each unique TCRbeta CDR3 rearrangement, sequence reads were collapsed and filtered. For each sample, productive Simpson clonality was calculated as the square root of Simpson's diversity index across productive rearrangements. TCRdb took this table from immuneACCESS and kept in-frame rearrangements with V and J called. Such tables lack part of the clones; where checked against another copy, unresolved V genes explain under half of the gap, and the rest is unexplained. The DNA was the basis for D and trimming; V, J and clone size are from that table. This sample holds about 40,000 clones; about 80% were observed only once. 2.6% of the sample goes to the ten largest clones.

On the study overall, not on this receptor specifically: Clinical and demographic metadata were provided uncurated, with the amount varying by source and participant.

This TCR was sampled from a woman aged 55-70 years with acute or convalescent COVID-19. What was sequenced was peripheral blood. The chain is encoded by TRBV6-2 or TRBV6-3 joined to TRBJ2-2; 8 central bases correspond to TRBD2. CDR3 loop: CASSFGGARSGELFF. The nucleotide sequence reads TGTGCCAGCAGTTTCGGGGGGGCCCGTTCCGGGGAGCTGTTTTTT.